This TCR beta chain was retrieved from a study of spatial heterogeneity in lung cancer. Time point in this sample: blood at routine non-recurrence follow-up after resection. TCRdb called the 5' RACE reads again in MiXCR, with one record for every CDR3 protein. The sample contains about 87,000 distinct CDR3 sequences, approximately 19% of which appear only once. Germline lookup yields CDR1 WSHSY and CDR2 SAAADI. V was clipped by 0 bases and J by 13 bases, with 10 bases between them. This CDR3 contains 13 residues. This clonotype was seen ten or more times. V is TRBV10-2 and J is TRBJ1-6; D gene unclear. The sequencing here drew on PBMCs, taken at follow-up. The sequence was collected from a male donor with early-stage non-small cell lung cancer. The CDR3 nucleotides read TGCGCCAGCAGTGAGTCACGCCCTCTTCCCCTCCACTTT. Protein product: CASSESRPLPLHF.